This T cell receptor beta chain derives from a study of T cell repertoires in cytomegalovirus infection. Study in general: Indicated by public TCR beta signatures were CMV infection and matching HLA type.

The study's findings and limits: There were HLA-C-restricted CMV-specific TCR beta clonotypes dominating the ex vivo response.

In regard to this clonotype: The antigen is undetermined.

MiXCR was run by TCRdb on the reads, yielding one entry per CDR3 protein. The data contain about 400,000 distinct CDR3 sequences, less than 20% of them singletons. The receptor comes from a human donor in good health (CMV status not recorded). Some clones in this sample may be carry-over from other donors' samples. The sample taken for sequencing was PBMCs.

The CDR3: CASSYRGSSYNSPLHF. CDR3 sequence (DNA): TGTGCCAGCAGTTACAGGGGGAGCTCCTATAATTCACCCCTCCACTTT. The rearrangement links TRBV6-2 or TRBV6-3 to TRBJ1-6, with a possible D match to TRBD1 (6 bases). Trimming cost V 2 bases and J 0 bases, with 8 bases left between them. The CDR3 loop spans 16 amino acids. From germline, CDR1 is MNHEY and CDR2 SVGEGT.